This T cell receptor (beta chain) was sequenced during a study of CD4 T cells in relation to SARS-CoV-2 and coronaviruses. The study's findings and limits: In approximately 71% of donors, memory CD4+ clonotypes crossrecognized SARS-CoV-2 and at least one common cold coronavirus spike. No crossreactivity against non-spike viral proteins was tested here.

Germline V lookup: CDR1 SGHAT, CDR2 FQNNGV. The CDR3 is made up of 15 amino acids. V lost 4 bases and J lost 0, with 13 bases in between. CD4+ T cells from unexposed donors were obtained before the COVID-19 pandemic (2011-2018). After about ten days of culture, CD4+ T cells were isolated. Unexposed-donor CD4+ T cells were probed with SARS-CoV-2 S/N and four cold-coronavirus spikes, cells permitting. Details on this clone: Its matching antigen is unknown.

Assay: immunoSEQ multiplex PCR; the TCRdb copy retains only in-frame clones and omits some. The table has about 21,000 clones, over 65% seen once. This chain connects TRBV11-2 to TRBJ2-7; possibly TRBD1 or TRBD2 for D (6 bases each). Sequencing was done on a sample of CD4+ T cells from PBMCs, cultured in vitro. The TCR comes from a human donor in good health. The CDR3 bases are TGTGCCAGCAGCTCACAAGGGGGGTTCTCCTACGAGCAGTACTTC. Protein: CASSSQGGFSYEQYF.